One sample yielded the 13 T cell receptor beta chains listed below, sequenced in a study of cytomegalovirus exposure and HLA in healthy donors. PCR used 60 Vbeta primers and 13 Jbeta primers. Generated by immunoSEQ multiplex PCR, the TCRdb table keeps only in-frame clones and is missing some. The sample lists fewer than 200,000 clones, about three quarters occurring once. Sequencing was carried out using PBMCs. The receptors derive from a man aged 40-49 years in good health and CMV-seronegative.

The chain combines TRBV7-9 with TRBJ2-7, with TRBD1 matching 11 bases. This CDR3 comprises 14 residues. The junction had 3 bases not matched to a gene; V was cut back by 3 bases and J by 5 bases. Germline V CDR1 and CDR2: SEHNR, FQNEAQ (reference sequence). The CDR3 region is CASSFGQGAHEQYF. Here the CDR3 DNA reads TGTGCCAGCAGCTTCGGACAGGGGGCCCACGAGCAGTACTTC.

V is TRBV6-6 and J is TRBJ2-7, with TRBD1 matching over 7 bases. The CDR3 consists of 14 residues. CDR1 and CDR2 (germline): MNHNY, SVGAGI (reference sequence). V trimming: 6 bases; J trimming: 2 bases; junction bases outside the gene matches: 7. The CDR3 is CASSRPGGTYEQYF. The DNA for the CDR3 is TGTGCCAGCAGCCGGCCAGGGGGAACCTACGAGCAGTACTTC.

This rearrangement joins TRBV7-2 to TRBJ2-3; 8 nucleotides align to TRBD2. Germline loops: CDR1 SGHTA, CDR2 FQGNSA. V trimming: 5 bases; J trimming: 6 bases; junction bases outside the gene matches: 16. The CDR3 has 17 residues. The CDR3 coding sequence is TGTGCCAGCAGCCGCGGGAGGTCGTCAGGTTATGTGGATACGCAGTATTTT. Translating gives CASSRGRSSGYVDTQYF.

This clone was found once. The chain has TRBV10-3 and TRBJ1-2; D perhaps matches TRBD1 (5 bases). The V gene lost 4 bases and the J gene lost 2 bases, with 11 bases spanning the gap. This CDR3 has 14 residues. Germline values: CDR1 ENHRY, CDR2 SYGVKD. DNA for the CDR3: TGTGCCATCAGTGCGATTGACAGCAACTATGGCTACACCTTC. This gives the protein CAISAIDSNYGYTF.

This chain joins TRBV28 and TRBJ2-5, with 8 bases matching TRBD2. Germline CDR1 MDHEN, CDR2 SYDVKM. J was trimmed by 0 bases and V by 5 bases; bases with no gene match: 11. CDR3 size: 17 residues. The CDR3 DNA reads TGTGCCAGCAGTCCCCCCATAGGAGCGGGAGACCAAGAGACCCAGTACTTC. As protein: CASSPPIGAGDQETQYF.

The chain carries TRBV5-6 and TRBJ2-3; D uncertain. The V gene lost 3 bases and the J gene lost 5 bases, with 4 bases spanning the gap. The germline V gene encodes CDR1 SGHDT and CDR2 YYEEEE. The CDR3 runs 11 residues. This chain's CDR3 is CASSSLDTQYF. CDR3 in DNA: TGTGCCAGCAGCTCCCTAGATACGCAGTATTTT.

The V and J genes are TRBV5-4 and TRBJ1-2; TRBD1 is a possible D gene (6 bases). This CDR3 has 12 amino acids. Trimming took off 6 bases at V and 6 bases at J, with 12 bases between the two ends. Per germline, CDR1 SGHNT and CDR2 YYREEE (reference sequence). CDR3 amino acids: CASTPGGDGYTF. DNA for the CDR3: TGTGCCAGCACTCCGGGGGGCGATGGCTACACCTTC. The full variable domain, its missing parts supplied by reference TRBV5-4 and TRBJ1-2, is ETGVTQSPTHLIKTRGQQVTLRCSSQSGHNTVSWYQQALGQGPQFIFQYYREEENGRGNFPPRFSGLQFPNYSSELNVNALELDDSALYLCASTPGGDGYTFGSGTRLTVV.

This clone has a handful of counts. The chain uses TRBV7-2 and TRBJ2-1; D is ambiguous. Germline CDR1 reads SGHTA; CDR2 reads FQGNSA. This CDR3 comprises 17 residues. V was shortened by 5 bases and J by 2 bases, with 19 bases between the two germline ends. The CDR3 region has the DNA TGTGCCAGCAGCCCGCTTTTACGAGAGCTTGCCTACAATGAGCAGTTCTTC. The encoded protein is CASSPLLRELAYNEQFF.

The sample holds a few counts of this clone. The V gene is TRBV29-1, the J gene TRBJ1-2; D gene unclear. Germline V gene data show CDR1 as SQVTM and CDR2 as ANQGSEA. The V gene lost 6 bases and the J gene lost 1 base, with 9 bases spanning the gap. The CDR3 is 12 amino acids. As DNA, the CDR3 is TGCAGCGTGGGCCGTTTTAACTATGGCTACACCTTC. This encodes CSVGRFNYGYTF.

The chain employs TRBV27 and TRBJ1-4; D not certain. This CDR3 spans 14 amino acids. CDR1 MNHEY and CDR2 SMNVEV come from the germline V gene (reference sequence). V was pared by 6 bases and J by 3 bases, with 11 bases between. For the CDR3, the DNA is TGTGCCAGCAGGGGCCTGGCAGCTAATGAAAAACTGTTTTTT. Amino acids: CASRGLAANEKLFF.

This CDR3 reads CASSSESGELFF. In DNA form, the CDR3 reads TGTGCCAGCAGCTCCGAGTCCGGGGAGCTGTTTTTT. The V call is TRBV7-7, the J call TRBJ2-2; D not certain. Germline lookup yields CDR1 SSHAT and CDR2 FNYEAQ (reference sequence). V lost 4 bases and J 6 bases, leaving 6 bases between the germline ends. The CDR3 has 12 residues.

The rearrangement links TRBV7-9 to TRBJ2-1; D unclear. From germline, CDR1 is SEHNR and CDR2 FQNEAQ (reference sequence). The CDR3 totals 12 residues. CDR3 region: CSIEPDGNEQFF. CDR3 nucleotides: TGTTCCATTGAGCCCGACGGGAATGAGCAGTTCTTC.

This chain links TRBV5-4 with TRBJ2-5; D is perhaps TRBD1 (8 bases). Per germline, CDR1 SGHNT and CDR2 YYREEE (reference sequence). This CDR3 is built from 16 residues. V lost 4 bases to trimming and J lost 2 bases, with 18 bases between them. CDR3 DNA: TGTGCCAGCAGCCCTGACAGGGGAGGGCGGCAAGAGACCCAGTACTTC. Translated, it gives CASSPDRGGRQETQYF. The full variable domain, completed using reference TRBV5-4 and TRBJ2-5, is ETGVTQSPTHLIKTRGQQVTLRCSSQSGHNTVSWYQQALGQGPQFIFQYYREEENGRGNFPPRFSGLQFPNYSSELNVNALELDDSALYLCASSPDRGGRQETQYFGPGTRLLVL.